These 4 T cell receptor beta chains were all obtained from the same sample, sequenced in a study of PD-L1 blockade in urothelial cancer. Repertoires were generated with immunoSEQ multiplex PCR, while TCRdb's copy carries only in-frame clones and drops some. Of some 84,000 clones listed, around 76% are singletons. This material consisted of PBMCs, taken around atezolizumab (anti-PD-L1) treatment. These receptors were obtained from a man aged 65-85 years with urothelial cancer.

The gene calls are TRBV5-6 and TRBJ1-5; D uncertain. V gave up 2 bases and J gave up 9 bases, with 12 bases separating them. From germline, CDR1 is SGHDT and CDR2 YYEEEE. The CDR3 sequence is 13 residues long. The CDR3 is CASSFRPAGPQHF. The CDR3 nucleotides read TGTGCCAGCAGCTTCAGACCGGCGGGGCCCCAGCATTTT.

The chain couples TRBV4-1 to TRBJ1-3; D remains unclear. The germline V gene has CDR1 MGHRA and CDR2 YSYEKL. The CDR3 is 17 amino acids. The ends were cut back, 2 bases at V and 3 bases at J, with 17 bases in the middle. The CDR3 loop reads CASSQIIGLAGGNTIYF. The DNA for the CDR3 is TGCGCCAGCAGCCAAATCATCGGGCTAGCGGGTGGAAACACCATATATTTT.

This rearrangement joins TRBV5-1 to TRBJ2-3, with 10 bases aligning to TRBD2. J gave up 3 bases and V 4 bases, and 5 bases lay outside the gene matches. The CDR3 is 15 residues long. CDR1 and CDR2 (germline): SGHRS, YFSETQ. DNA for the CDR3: TGCGCCAGCAGCCCCTCTAGCGGGAGAACAGATACGCAGTATTTT. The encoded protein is CASSPSSGRTDTQYF.

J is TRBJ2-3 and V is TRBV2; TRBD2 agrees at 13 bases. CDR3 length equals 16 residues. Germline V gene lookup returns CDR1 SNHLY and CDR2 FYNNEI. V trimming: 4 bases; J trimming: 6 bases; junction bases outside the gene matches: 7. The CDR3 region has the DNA TGTGCCAGCAGTGTCAGGACTAGCGGGGGAGGGGATACGCAGTATTTT. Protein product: CASSVRTSGGGDTQYF.